This T cell receptor beta chain was identified during a study of CD8 T cells in Susac syndrome. An input of roughly 0.45 to 1 ug of RNA was subjected to reverse transcription using random hexamers. TCRdb independently ran MiXCR on the immunoSEQ multiplex PCR reads; one entry per CDR3 protein. Here the sample spans about 170,000 distinct CDR3 sequences, roughly 92% being singletons. The CDR3 is 13 amino acids. Per the germline V gene, CDR1 is MNHEY and CDR2 is SMNVEV (reference sequence). The germline V and J ends were trimmed by 6 bases and 2 bases, with 10 bases remaining between them. This chain links TRBV27 with TRBJ2-5, with D unclear. The sample consisted of CD4+ T cells from PBMCs. The sequence was obtained from a human donor with multiple sclerosis. Written as DNA, the CDR3 is TGTGCCAGCAGGACGGTCCTGCAAGAGACCCAGTACTTC. Translation: CASRTVLQETQYF.